This is a list of T cell receptor beta chains from one sample in a study of T cell responses to AZD1222 COVID-19 vaccine. Data came from immunoSEQ multiplex PCR; TCRdb stores just in-frame clones and leaves some out. This table holds some 130,000 clones, about 90% found once. The sequencing used peripheral blood, collected on day 0 of AZD1222 vaccination. The receptors here all came from an adult in good health. Each CDR3 is given with its conserved first and last residue. D genes are given only for firm matches.

>TRBJ1-1|TRBV5-4|TRBD1
TGTGCCAGTTCCACAGGGGGGCGAATCACGACTGAAGCTTTCTTT
CASSTGGRITTEAFF
>TRBJ1-5|TRBV2|NA
TGTGCCAGTAAGTTCGCCGGGACAAATTTTAATCAGCCCCAGCATTTT
CASKFAGTNFNQPQHF
>TRBJ2-2|TRBV28|NA
TGTGCCAGCAGAAATCAGGGGAACACCGGGGAGCTGTTTTTT
CASRNQGNTGELFF
>TRBJ2-7|TRBV28|NA
TGTGCCAGCAGGGAAATTCAGGGCACCGAGCAGTACTTC
CASREIQGTEQYF
>TRBJ1-1|TRBV10-2|NA
TGCGCCAGGATGAACACTGAAGCTTTCTTT
CARMNTEAFF
>TRBJ1-1|TRBV9|NA
TGTGCCAGCAGCGCATGGACATTGCTGAACACTGAAGCTTTCTTT
CASSAWTLLNTEAFF
>TRBJ1-3|TRBV5-6|NA
TGTGCCAGCAGCTCCCCTTCCCCTGGAAACACCATATATTTT
CASSSPSPGNTIYF
>TRBJ2-2|TRBV9|NA
TGTGCCAGCAGCGTAGCGGTCGGGGAGCTGTTTTTT
CASSVAVGELFF
>TRBJ1-5|TRBV28|NA
TGTGCCAGCAGTTTTGGGCCCGGCAATCAGCCCCAGCATTTT
CASSFGPGNQPQHF
>TRBJ1-2|TRBV29-1|TRBD1
TGCAGCGTCGACCGCCGACAGGGTCACTATGGCTACACCTTC
CSVDRRQGHYGYTF
>TRBJ1-1|TRBV7-2|NA
TGTGCCAGCAGCTTTCAGGGTACCAACACTGAAGCTTTCTTT
CASSFQGTNTEAFF
>TRBJ1-2|TRBV7-8|TRBD1
TGTGCCAGCAGCTTAGAGAGAGGGGGCAATAATGGCTACACCTTC
CASSLERGGNNGYTF
>TRBJ1-2|TRBV2|NA
TGTGCCAGCAGTGGAATTGGACCGACTAACTATGGCTACACCTTC
CASSGIGPTNYGYTF
>TRBJ1-2|TRBV5-1|NA
TGCGCCAGCAGCTTGGATAATAGCTATGGCTACACCTTC
CASSLDNSYGYTF
>TRBJ1-6|TRBV19|NA
TGTGCCAGCCGACTGGGGCAACGAGACTATAATTCACCCCTCCACTTT
CASRLGQRDYNSPLHF
>TRBJ2-3|TRBV4-2|NA
TGTGCCAGCAGGGGGACAGATACGCAGTATTTT
CASRGTDTQYF